This T cell receptor beta chain was sequenced in a study of blood T cells in healthy people across ages (dated by TCRdb to 2014 to 2015). About the investigation overall: Template switching captured roughly one uniquely barcoded TCR beta cDNA molecule per two T cells in model experiments. Using deep sequencing normalized with unique cDNA molecular identifiers, the study measured how TCR beta repertoire diversity changes with age. The donors were divided into four age groups: young (average roughly 15 years), middle-aged (about 40), aged (approximately 62) and long-lived (about 79). Donors of different ages were randomly distributed across sequencing lanes to avoid experimental bias. Two additional independent replicas of 1 million unique cDNA reads from the same blood draw were analyzed for two donors (one aged 18 to 30 and one aged 80 or older). Paper-wide results and their limitations: A strong correlation was found between observed TCR beta diversity and the percentage of naive T cells measured by flow cytometry. Donor CMV infection status was unknown, potentially confounding age-related changes in expanded clonotypes. Observed TCR beta diversity per million T cells fell roughly linearly with age, and a significant reduction was already apparent by age approximately 40. Conclusive comparison of naive and antigen-experienced compartments was prevented by the profiling of bulk unsorted PBMCs. Estimates of total diversity based on one million sequenced T cells were considered lower bounds and underestimates. Compared with the aged group, the long-lived group had more naive CD4+ T cells, fewer expanded clones and increased TCR diversity, suggesting age selection.

As to this clonotype: Its recognized antigen is unknown. Qualities for individual bases were not recorded, and no much larger clone is one base off.

Donors were 39 systemically healthy Caucasian individuals from Russia aged roughly 6 to 100 years. Around 10 milliliters of peripheral blood were collected from each donor into EDTA-treated Vacutainer tubes. Ficoll-Paque density-gradient centrifugation was used to isolate PBMCs, with at least 7 million obtained per sample. Trizol reagent was used to extract total RNA from the PBMCs, yielding at least 5 micrograms per sample. For every donor, flow cytometry on a PBMC aliquot measured the percentage of naive CD45RAhigh/CD27high T cells. The germline V gene encodes CDR1 LNHNV and CDR2 YYDKDF (reference sequence). The CDR3 spans 12 residues, from the cysteine through the phenylalanine. Only CDR3 DNA is held: 36 bases, read in frame from base 1. The V and J ends are trimmed by 5 bases and 5 bases, leaving 10 bases between them. Preparation of the library involved 5' RACE. A second PCR of roughly 6 to 12 cycles was performed with a sample-barcoded 5' primer and a J-beta primer mix. A template-switch 5' adaptor carrying 12 random nucleotides introduced a unique molecular identifier onto each TCR beta cDNA molecule. Each sample yielded at least 2.5 million CDR3-containing paired-end reads. All of the RNA was converted into first-strand cDNA using the Mint cDNA synthesis kit, with a TRBC-specific oligonucleotide serving as the primer. Following uracil-DNA glycosylase treatment, all cDNA underwent a first 18-cycle PCR with the universal primers M1SS and BC2_uni_R. The original pipeline was this. For normalization, 1 million high-quality reads, each with a distinct molecular identifier, were randomly selected from each sample. Instead of being binned into consensus sequences, reads that shared molecular identifiers were thrown out. MiTCR, set to a Q25 quality threshold and the strictest error-elimination algorithm, was used for CDR3 identification, clonotype clustering and error correction. A nonparametric unseen species model with Euler transformation was used to estimate a lower bound on total TCR beta diversity. TCRdb applied fastp at Q25 and MiXCR to the public reads, then kept only in-frame beta chains. Every entry covers one CDR3 protein and lists the most common genes and DNA from its rows. TCRdb, not the original authors, processed these V and J calls. The sample table records 1.8 million or so distinct CDR3 sequences; about two fifths of these occur just once. Roughly 24% of the sample belongs to the ten largest clones.

The source of this sequence is a human donor in good health. The chain is assembled from TRBV15 and TRBJ2-7; the D gene is possibly TRBD2, with 5 bases matching. Sequencing input: blood. At the DNA level, the sequence is TGTGCCACCAGCGAGGGTCACCACGAGCAGTACTTC. Translated, this gives CATSEGHHEQYF.